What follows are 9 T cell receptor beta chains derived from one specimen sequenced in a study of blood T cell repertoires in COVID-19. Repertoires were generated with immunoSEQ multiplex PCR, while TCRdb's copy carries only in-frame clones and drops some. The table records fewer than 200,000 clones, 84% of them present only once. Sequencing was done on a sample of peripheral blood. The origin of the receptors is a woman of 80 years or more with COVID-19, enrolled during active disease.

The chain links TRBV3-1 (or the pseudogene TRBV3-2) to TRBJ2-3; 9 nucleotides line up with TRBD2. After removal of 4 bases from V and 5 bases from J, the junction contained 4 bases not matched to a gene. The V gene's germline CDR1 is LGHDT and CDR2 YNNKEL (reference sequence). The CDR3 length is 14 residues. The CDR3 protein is CASSRGRGGDTQYF. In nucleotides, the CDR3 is TGTGCCAGCAGCCGCGGGAGGGGAGGAGATACGCAGTATTTT.

The CDR3 DNA follows: TGTGCCAGCAGTACCGGGACAGGGGCCTCCGGCTACACCTTC. Translated: CASSTGTGASGYTF. The V gene is TRBV2, the J gene TRBJ1-2; 10 bases agree with TRBD1. The CDR3 contains 14 residues. V shed 5 bases and J 8 bases; nucleotides not matched to a gene: 8. Per the germline V gene, CDR1 is SNHLY and CDR2 is FYNNEI.

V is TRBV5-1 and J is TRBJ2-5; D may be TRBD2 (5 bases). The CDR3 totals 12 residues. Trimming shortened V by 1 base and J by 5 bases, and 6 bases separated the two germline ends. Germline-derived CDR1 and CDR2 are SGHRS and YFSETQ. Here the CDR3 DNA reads TGCGCCAGCAGCTTGAGAGGGGAGACCCAGTACTTC. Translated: CASSLRGETQYF.

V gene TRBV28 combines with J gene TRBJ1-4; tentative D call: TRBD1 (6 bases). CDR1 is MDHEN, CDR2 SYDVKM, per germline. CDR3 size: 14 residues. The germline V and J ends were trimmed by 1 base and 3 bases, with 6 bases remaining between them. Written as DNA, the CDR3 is TGTGCCAGCAGTTTATCAGGGGCTAATGAAAAACTGTTTTTT. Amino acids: CASSLSGANEKLFF.

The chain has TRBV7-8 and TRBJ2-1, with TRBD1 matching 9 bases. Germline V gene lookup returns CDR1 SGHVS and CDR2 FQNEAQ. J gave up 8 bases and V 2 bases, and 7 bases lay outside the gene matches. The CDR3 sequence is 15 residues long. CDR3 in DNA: TGTGCCAGCAGCTTACGGGGACAGGGTATCTATGAGCAGTTCTTC. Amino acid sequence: CASSLRGQGIYEQFF. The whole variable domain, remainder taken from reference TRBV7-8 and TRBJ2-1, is GAGVSQSPRYKVAKRGQDVALRCDPISGHVSLFWYQQALGQGPEFLTYFQNEAQLDKSGLPSDRFFAERPEGSVSTLKIQRTQQEDSAVYLCASSLRGQGIYEQFFGPGTRLTVL.

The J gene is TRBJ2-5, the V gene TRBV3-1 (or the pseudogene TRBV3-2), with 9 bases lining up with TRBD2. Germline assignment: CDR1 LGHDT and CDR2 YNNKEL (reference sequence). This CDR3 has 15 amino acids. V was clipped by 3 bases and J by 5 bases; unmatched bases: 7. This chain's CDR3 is CASSHLAGGPETQYF. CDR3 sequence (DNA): TGTGCCAGCAGCCATCTGGCGGGGGGGCCCGAGACCCAGTACTTC.

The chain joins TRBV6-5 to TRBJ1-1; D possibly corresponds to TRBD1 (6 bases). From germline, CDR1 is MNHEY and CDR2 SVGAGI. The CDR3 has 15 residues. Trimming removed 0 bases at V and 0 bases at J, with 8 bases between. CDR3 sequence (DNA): TGTGCCAGCAGTTACTCTCCAGGGGTGAACACTGAAGCTTTCTTT. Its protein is CASSYSPGVNTEAFF.

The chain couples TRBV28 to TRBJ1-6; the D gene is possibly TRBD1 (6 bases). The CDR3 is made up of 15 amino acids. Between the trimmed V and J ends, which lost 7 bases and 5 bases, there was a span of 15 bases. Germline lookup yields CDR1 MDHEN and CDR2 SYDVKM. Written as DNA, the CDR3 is TGTGCCAGCACCAGCCCCACAGGGAATAATTCACCCCTCCACTTT. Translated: CASTSPTGNNSPLHF.

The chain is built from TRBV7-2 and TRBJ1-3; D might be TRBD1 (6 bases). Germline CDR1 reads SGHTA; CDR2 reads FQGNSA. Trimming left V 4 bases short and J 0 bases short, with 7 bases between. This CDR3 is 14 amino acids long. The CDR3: CASSSQGSGNTIYF. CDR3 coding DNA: TGTGCCAGCAGCTCACAGGGCTCTGGAAACACCATATATTTT.